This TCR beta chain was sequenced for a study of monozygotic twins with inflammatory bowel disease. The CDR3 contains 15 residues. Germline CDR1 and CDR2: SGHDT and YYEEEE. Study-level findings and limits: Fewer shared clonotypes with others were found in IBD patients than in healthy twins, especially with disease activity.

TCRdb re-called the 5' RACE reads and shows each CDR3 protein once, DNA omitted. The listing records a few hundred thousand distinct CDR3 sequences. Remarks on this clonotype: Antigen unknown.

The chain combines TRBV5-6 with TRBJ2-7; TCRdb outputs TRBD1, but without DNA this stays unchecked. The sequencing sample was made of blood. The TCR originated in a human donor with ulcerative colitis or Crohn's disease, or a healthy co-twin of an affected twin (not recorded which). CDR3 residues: CASSLPQGGSYEQYF.